Sequencing of this T cell receptor beta chain was carried out in a study of blood T cell repertoires in COVID-19 (dated by TCRdb to about 2020). The study in broad terms: Collaborator samples came from the United States, Italy and Spain and covered acute and convalescent phases of COVID-19. The prospective study material was composed of cDNA or gDNA derived from T cells, B-cell-depleted T cells, or PBMCs. A freely available public database, intended as a resource for researchers studying the immune response to SARS-CoV-2, is where the repertoires were released. The samples were drawn from two sources: the first 160 participants of the ongoing ImmuneRACE study, and 1,200 or so subjects contributed by 6 global collaborators. Where HLA class I and class II types were available, the types were taken from metadata supplied by the sample provider, not from assay-based typing. The sample metadata nearly always contained a de-identified subject ID, COVID-19 status, age in years and sex. Deeply sampled blood TCRbeta repertoires from subjects exposed to, actively infected with, or recovered from COVID-19 were included in the dataset. What the authors observed across the whole study: The quantity of clinical and demographic metadata differed by source and by participant and was supplied without curation.

On this clone itself: What antigen it recognizes has not been identified. Base-call qualities are not available, and no considerably larger clone is one nucleotide away.

CDR1 and CDR2 were assigned from the germline V gene (reference sequence) as SEHNR and FQNEAQ. Trimming removed 1 base from V and 6 bases from J, leaving 7 bases between the germline ends. The CDR3 measures 13 amino acids from cysteine to phenylalanine. Only the CDR3 portion is preserved as DNA: 39 bases, with reading frame beginning at the first base. One collaborating source in Seattle enrolled patients during active infection and followed them longitudinally through the course of disease. Each collaborating institution followed its own protocols to collect whole blood in K2EDTA tubes. Collaborator samples were shipped for TCRbeta analysis as frozen whole blood, isolated PBMCs, or DNA extracted from either sample type. TCRbeta CDR3 regions were amplified from genomic DNA by means of the immunoSEQ Assay, a bias-controlled multiplex PCR. Turning to the authors' computational methods: Nucleated cell counts per sample were estimated from amplification of reference gene primers within the assay. To quantify the absolute abundance of each unique TCRbeta CDR3 rearrangement, sequence reads were collapsed and filtered. For each sample, productive Simpson clonality was calculated by taking the square root of Simpson's diversity index across productive rearrangements. Here the immuneACCESS table is served through TCRdb, limited to in-frame sequences with V and J called. Missing clones are a known gap in these copies; in checked studies unresolved V genes cover under half, and the rest lacks a known reason. V and J calls and clone size come straight from that table; D and trimming were deduced from the DNA. The sample yields about 180,000 clones; about four fifths were counted once. The ten largest clones take up about 7.8% of the sample.

The chain was built from TRBV7-9 and TRBJ1-3; the D gene assignment is ambiguous. What was sequenced was peripheral blood. The receptor was derived from a woman aged 55-69 years with COVID-19, enrolled during active disease. The DNA sequence follows: TGTGCCAGCAGCTTAGAACACGTAAACACCATATATTTT. Its translation is CASSLEHVNTIYF.